This passage covers 5 T cell receptor beta chains from one sample sequenced in a study of blood T cell repertoires in COVID-19. The method was immunoSEQ multiplex PCR; TCRdb's version includes in-frame clones alone and lacks a portion of them. The repertoire has a few hundred thousand clones, more than 65% of them found once; the top ten carry around 3.5%. Source material: PBMCs or T cells enriched from blood (not recorded which). Receptors were obtained from a man aged 50 or older who had recovered from COVID-19.

This sequence joins TRBV9 and TRBJ2-5, with D possibly matching TRBD1 (7 bases). Trimming shortened V by 2 bases and J by 5 bases, and 13 bases separated the two germline ends. Germline V gene sequence: CDR1 SGDLS, CDR2 YYNGEE. The CDR3 consists of 14 residues. CDR3 bases: TGTGCCAGCAGCGTCGGCGGGACAGCTGAGACCCAGTACTTC. Amino acids: CASSVGGTAETQYF.

The J gene is TRBJ2-7, the V gene TRBV18; weak D call: TRBD2 (6 bases). The ends were cut back, 4 bases at V and 4 bases at J, with 14 bases in the middle. Germline V gene sequence: CDR1 KGHSH, CDR2 LQKENI. The CDR3 extends over 14 amino acids. In DNA, the CDR3 is TGTGCCAGCTCACGAAGGGACTTTTTTTACGAGCAGTACTTC. Protein product: CASSRRDFFYEQYF.

This clone was seen a few times. The rearrangement links TRBV27 to TRBJ2-3; TRBD2 matches 7 bases. J lost 7 bases, V lost 7 bases, and 11 bases had no gene match. This CDR3 has 14 residues. Germline values: CDR1 MNHEY, CDR2 SMNVEV (reference sequence). The chain's CDR3 is CASTITGGSYTQYF. CDR3 bases: TGTGCCAGCACCATCACAGGCGGGAGCTATACGCAGTATTTT.

The rearrangement joins TRBV5-1 to TRBJ2-3, with TRBD2 matching 8 bases. The CDR3 totals 18 residues. The ends lost 4 bases at V and 5 bases at J; junction bases unmatched: 18. Per the germline V gene, CDR1 is SGHRS and CDR2 is YFSETQ. This CDR3 reads CASSAWGLGGGPGDTQYF. CDR3 nucleotide sequence: TGCGCCAGCAGCGCATGGGGGCTAGGCGGGGGGCCGGGAGATACGCAGTATTTT.

This clone has only a few counts. This chain connects TRBV7-2 to TRBJ2-5; maybe TRBD1 (5 bases). The V gene's germline CDR1 is SGHTA and CDR2 FQGNSA. CDR3 length: 16 residues. Trimming removed 2 bases from V and 2 bases from J, with 15 bases in between. Here the CDR3 reads CASSLQGLRPQETQYF. CDR3 nucleotides: TGTGCCAGCAGCTTACAGGGCCTCCGACCGCAAGAGACCCAGTACTTC.